A selection of T cell receptor beta chains follows, all from one sample in a study of control samples from healthy donors and cancer patients. The data were produced by immunoSEQ multiplex PCR, yet TCRdb's version contains in-frame clones alone and is incomplete. Seen here are approximately 94,000 clones, about 88% observed once, and the top ten hold about 18%. Specimen: blood. Every receptor here comes from a woman aged 50 to 65 in good health. CDR3s include the opening cysteine and the closing phenylalanine or tryptophan. The order of the fields is V gene, D gene, J gene, clone size, CDR3 protein, CDR3 DNA. A D gene is named only where the DNA matches it firmly. Clone size is shown for a subset of rows, as once, few, many or a class of expanded clone.

v_gene: TRBV9; d_gene: -; j_gene: TRBJ1-6; abundance: -; CDR3aa: CASGGRGLKNSPLHF; CDR3nt: TGTGCCAGCGGGGGCAGGGGATTAAAAAATTCACCCCTCCACTTT
v_gene: TRBV9; d_gene: -; j_gene: TRBJ1-2; abundance: -; CDR3aa: CASSAQGNYGYTF; CDR3nt: TGTGCCAGCAGCGCCCAGGGGAACTATGGCTACACCTTC
v_gene: TRBV6-6; d_gene: TRBD2; j_gene: TRBJ2-1; abundance: -; CDR3aa: CASSTLGLAGYNEQFF; CDR3nt: TGTGCCAGCAGTACCTTAGGACTAGCGGGATACAATGAGCAGTTCTTC
v_gene: TRBV9; d_gene: TRBD2; j_gene: TRBJ2-5; abundance: -; CDR3aa: CASSVELAGETQYF; CDR3nt: TGTGCCAGCAGCGTAGAACTAGCGGGAGAGACCCAGTACTTC
v_gene: TRBV3-1/TRBV3-2; d_gene: TRBD2; j_gene: TRBJ2-4; abundance: -; CDR3aa: CASSLTGGLAGKKNIQYF; CDR3nt: TGTGCCAGCAGCCTAACCGGTGGACTAGCGGGCAAAAAAAACATTCAGTACTTC
v_gene: TRBV5-1; d_gene: -; j_gene: TRBJ1-6; abundance: -; CDR3aa: CASSIMSSYNSPLHF; CDR3nt: TGCGCCAGCAGCATAATGAGCTCCTATAATTCACCCCTCCACTTT
v_gene: TRBV7-9; d_gene: -; j_gene: TRBJ1-1; abundance: -; CDR3aa: CASSRTGGTEAFF; CDR3nt: TGTGCCAGCAGCCGCACAGGAGGCACTGAAGCTTTCTTT
v_gene: TRBV4-2; d_gene: -; j_gene: TRBJ1-1; abundance: -; CDR3aa: CASSQDPGRDFTEAFF; CDR3nt: TGTGCCAGCAGCCAAGATCCCGGCCGGGACTTCACTGAAGCTTTCTTT
v_gene: TRBV19; d_gene: -; j_gene: TRBJ1-6; abundance: -; CDR3aa: CASSTWTAKDSPLHF; CDR3nt: TGTGCCAGTAGTACCTGGACAGCAAAGGATTCACCCCTCCACTTT
v_gene: TRBV2; d_gene: -; j_gene: TRBJ1-5; abundance: -; CDR3aa: CASTGLYGNQPQHF; CDR3nt: TGTGCCAGCACCGGGCTGTATGGCAATCAGCCCCAGCATTTT
v_gene: TRBV4-3; d_gene: TRBD1; j_gene: TRBJ2-3; abundance: -; CDR3aa: CASSHRKPGQGVADTQYF; CDR3nt: TGCGCCAGCAGCCACAGAAAGCCCGGACAGGGGGTTGCTGATACGCAGTATTTT
v_gene: TRBV13; d_gene: TRBD1; j_gene: TRBJ2-7; abundance: -; CDR3aa: CASSLDLQGANEQYF; CDR3nt: TGTGCCAGCAGCTTAGACCTACAGGGGGCGAACGAGCAGTACTTC
v_gene: TRBV7-2; d_gene: -; j_gene: TRBJ1-1; abundance: -; CDR3aa: CASSLFSGSRTEAFF; CDR3nt: TGTGCCAGCAGCTTATTCAGTGGGTCCAGGACTGAAGCTTTCTTT
v_gene: TRBV10-2; d_gene: -; j_gene: TRBJ2-6; abundance: -; CDR3aa: CASSGDKPPSGANVLTF; CDR3nt: TGCGCCAGCAGCGGCGACAAGCCTCCCTCTGGGGCCAACGTCCTGACTTTC
v_gene: TRBV9; d_gene: TRBD1; j_gene: TRBJ1-2; abundance: -; CDR3aa: CASGQGYYGYTF; CDR3nt: TGTGCCAGCGGACAGGGGTACTATGGCTACACCTTC
v_gene: TRBV11-2; d_gene: TRBD1; j_gene: TRBJ1-6; abundance: -; CDR3aa: CASSLYGTGYVAPLHF; CDR3nt: TGTGCCAGCAGCTTATACGGGACAGGGTATGTGGCACCCCTCCACTTT
v_gene: TRBV7-9; d_gene: -; j_gene: TRBJ1-2; abundance: -; CDR3aa: CASSLDLTGYTF; CDR3nt: TGTGCCAGCAGCTTAGATCTGACTGGCTACACCTTC
v_gene: TRBV9; d_gene: -; j_gene: TRBJ1-2; abundance: -; CDR3aa: CASSDDRHNYGYTF; CDR3nt: TGTGCCAGCAGCGACGACAGACATAACTATGGCTACACCTTC
v_gene: TRBV10-3; d_gene: -; j_gene: TRBJ2-5; abundance: -; CDR3aa: CAISERFTQEETQYF; CDR3nt: TGTGCCATCAGTGAGCGTTTCACGCAGGAAGAGACCCAGTACTTC
v_gene: TRBV5-8; d_gene: -; j_gene: TRBJ1-3; abundance: -; CDR3aa: CASSRTVLERNTIYF; CDR3nt: TGTGCCAGCAGCCGGACTGTTTTAGAGAGGAACACCATATATTTT
v_gene: TRBV10-3; d_gene: -; j_gene: TRBJ2-1; abundance: -; CDR3aa: CAISESQMSSYNEQFF; CDR3nt: TGTGCCATCAGTGAGTCTCAGATGAGCTCCTACAATGAGCAGTTCTTC
v_gene: TRBV30; d_gene: -; j_gene: TRBJ1-6; abundance: -; CDR3aa: CAWCPDSVSSPLHF; CDR3nt: TGTGCCTGGTGCCCCGACAGTGTCTCTTCACCCCTCCACTTT
v_gene: TRBV4-2; d_gene: -; j_gene: TRBJ2-7; abundance: -; CDR3aa: CASSQVGSLGDEQYF; CDR3nt: TGTGCCAGCAGCCAGGTGGGCTCCTTAGGGGACGAGCAGTACTTC
v_gene: TRBV5-8; d_gene: TRBD1; j_gene: TRBJ2-2; abundance: -; CDR3aa: CASSFGFRGTGDPTGELFF; CDR3nt: TGTGCCAGCAGCTTCGGCTTTCGTGGGACAGGGGACCCCACCGGGGAGCTGTTTTTT
v_gene: TRBV30; d_gene: -; j_gene: TRBJ1-1; abundance: once; CDR3aa: CAWSVGENTEAFF; CDR3nt: TGTGCCTGGAGTGTGGGAGAGAACACTGAAGCTTTCTTT
v_gene: TRBV7-2; d_gene: -; j_gene: TRBJ1-2; abundance: -; CDR3aa: CASSLVWGEGDGYTF; CDR3nt: TGTGCCAGCAGCTTAGTATGGGGGGAAGGGGATGGCTACACCTTC
v_gene: TRBV5-1; d_gene: -; j_gene: TRBJ2-1; abundance: -; CDR3aa: CASSRGAYNEQFF; CDR3nt: TGCGCCAGCAGCCGAGGGGCCTACAATGAGCAGTTCTTC
v_gene: TRBV6-2/TRBV6-3; d_gene: TRBD2; j_gene: TRBJ2-5; abundance: -; CDR3aa: CASSSLRLAGGQETQYF; CDR3nt: TGTGCCAGCAGTTCCCTGAGGTTAGCGGGGGGGCAAGAGACCCAGTACTTC
v_gene: TRBV5-6; d_gene: -; j_gene: TRBJ1-3; abundance: -; CDR3aa: CASSLGNPRDRNTIYF; CDR3nt: TGTGCCAGCAGCTTGGGTAACCCGCGGGATAGGAACACCATATATTTT
v_gene: TRBV7-9; d_gene: -; j_gene: TRBJ1-6; abundance: -; CDR3aa: CASSPVVTLHF; CDR3nt: TGTGCCAGCAGCCCGGTAGTCACCCTCCACTTT
v_gene: TRBV4-3; d_gene: TRBD2; j_gene: TRBJ2-1; abundance: -; CDR3aa: CASSQDLPASSGPPYEQFF; CDR3nt: TGCGCCAGCAGCCAAGACCTGCCCGCGTCTAGCGGACCACCGTATGAGCAGTTCTTC
v_gene: TRBV11-2; d_gene: -; j_gene: TRBJ1-2; abundance: -; CDR3aa: CASSLSLQDYTF; CDR3nt: TGTGCCAGCAGCTTAAGTTTGCAGGACTACACCTTC
v_gene: TRBV5-1; d_gene: -; j_gene: TRBJ1-1; abundance: -; CDR3aa: CASSFGSNTEAFF; CDR3nt: TGCGCCAGCAGCTTTGGATCGAACACTGAAGCTTTCTTT
v_gene: TRBV9; d_gene: TRBD1; j_gene: TRBJ1-5; abundance: -; CDR3aa: CASSRGTGDQPQHF; CDR3nt: TGTGCCAGCAGCCGTGGGACAGGGGATCAGCCCCAGCATTTT
v_gene: TRBV14; d_gene: -; j_gene: TRBJ2-1; abundance: -; CDR3aa: CASSLLGTEQFF; CDR3nt: TGTGCCAGCAGCCTTTTAGGGACCGAGCAGTTCTTC
v_gene: TRBV27; d_gene: -; j_gene: TRBJ1-1; abundance: -; CDR3aa: CASTPLYKEVNTEAFF; CDR3nt: TGTGCCAGCACCCCCCTTTATAAGGAAGTGAACACTGAAGCTTTCTTT
v_gene: TRBV6-2/TRBV6-3; d_gene: -; j_gene: TRBJ2-4; abundance: -; CDR3aa: CASSYSGRSTKNIQYF; CDR3nt: TGTGCCAGCAGTTACTCGGGTCGGTCTACCAAAAACATTCAGTACTTC
v_gene: TRBV19; d_gene: TRBD2; j_gene: TRBJ2-1; abundance: once; CDR3aa: CASSIGGLAGVGRNEQFF; CDR3nt: TGTGCCAGTAGTATAGGGGGACTAGCGGGAGTTGGCCGGAATGAGCAGTTCTTC
v_gene: TRBV3-1/TRBV3-2; d_gene: -; j_gene: TRBJ2-1; abundance: -; CDR3aa: CASSPNSLRISGNEQFF; CDR3nt: TGTGCCAGCAGCCCCAATAGCCTCCGGATCTCGGGCAATGAGCAGTTCTTC
v_gene: TRBV5-1; d_gene: TRBD1; j_gene: TRBJ1-4; abundance: -; CDR3aa: CASSPSSLSGTGGEKLFF; CDR3nt: TGCGCCAGCAGCCCCTCCTCCTTGTCCGGGACAGGGGGTGAAAAACTGTTTTTT
v_gene: TRBV12-3/TRBV12-4; d_gene: -; j_gene: TRBJ2-6; abundance: -; CDR3aa: CASTGYGANVLTF; CDR3nt: TGTGCCAGCACCGGTTATGGGGCCAACGTCCTGACTTTC
v_gene: TRBV5-8; d_gene: -; j_gene: TRBJ2-3; abundance: -; CDR3aa: CASILVGDTDTQYF; CDR3nt: TGTGCCAGCATCCTGGTGGGGGACACAGATACGCAGTATTTT
v_gene: TRBV6-1; d_gene: -; j_gene: TRBJ1-5; abundance: -; CDR3aa: CASSELGQPQHF; CDR3nt: TGTGCCAGCAGTGAACTCGGCCAGCCCCAGCATTTT
v_gene: TRBV19; d_gene: -; j_gene: TRBJ2-3; abundance: -; CDR3aa: CATQGGTALTDTQYF; CDR3nt: TGTGCCACCCAAGGGGGGACAGCCCTAACAGATACGCAGTATTTT
v_gene: TRBV13; d_gene: TRBD2; j_gene: TRBJ2-1; abundance: -; CDR3aa: CASSLGQGGNNEQFF; CDR3nt: TGTGCCAGCAGCCTGGGGCAGGGAGGGAACAATGAGCAGTTCTTC
v_gene: TRBV7-3; d_gene: -; j_gene: TRBJ1-1; abundance: -; CDR3aa: CASSLGKNTEAFF; CDR3nt: TGTGCCAGCAGCCTGGGGAAGAACACTGAAGCTTTCTTT
v_gene: TRBV7-2; d_gene: TRBD2; j_gene: TRBJ2-7; abundance: -; CDR3aa: CASSLLAGDSYEQYF; CDR3nt: TGTGCCAGCAGCCTACTAGCGGGGGACTCCTACGAGCAGTACTTC
v_gene: TRBV30; d_gene: -; j_gene: TRBJ2-7; abundance: -; CDR3aa: CAWGGSYEQYF; CDR3nt: TGTGCCTGGGGCGGCTCCTACGAGCAGTACTTC
v_gene: TRBV4-3; d_gene: TRBD1; j_gene: TRBJ2-5; abundance: -; CDR3aa: CASSHRGRETQYF; CDR3nt: TGCGCCAGCAGCCACAGGGGGCGAGAGACCCAGTACTTC
v_gene: TRBV19; d_gene: -; j_gene: TRBJ1-2; abundance: -; CDR3aa: CASSIQAGSTYTF; CDR3nt: TGTGCCAGTAGTATCCAAGCGGGCTCAACCTACACCTTC
v_gene: TRBV2; d_gene: -; j_gene: TRBJ2-7; abundance: -; CDR3aa: CASILVGFYEQYF; CDR3nt: TGTGCCAGCATTCTAGTCGGGTTTTATGAGCAGTACTTC
v_gene: TRBV7-2; d_gene: -; j_gene: TRBJ2-1; abundance: once; CDR3aa: CASSLPAPVEQFF; CDR3nt: TGTGCCAGCAGCTTACCAGCCCCGGTCGAGCAGTTCTTC
v_gene: TRBV9; d_gene: -; j_gene: TRBJ2-5; abundance: -; CDR3aa: CASSAAQYQETQYF; CDR3nt: TGTGCCAGCAGCGCCGCTCAGTACCAAGAGACCCAGTACTTC
v_gene: TRBV2; d_gene: -; j_gene: TRBJ2-1; abundance: -; CDR3aa: CASRERYNEQFF; CDR3nt: TGTGCCAGCAGGGAACGGTACAATGAGCAGTTCTTC
v_gene: TRBV5-1; d_gene: -; j_gene: TRBJ1-2; abundance: -; CDR3aa: CASSSDLPGIYGYTF; CDR3nt: TGCGCCAGCAGCTCCGATTTGCCAGGGATCTATGGCTACACCTTC
v_gene: TRBV19; d_gene: -; j_gene: TRBJ1-2; abundance: -; CDR3aa: CASSMRYGSNYGYTF; CDR3nt: TGTGCCAGTAGTATGAGGTACGGTTCTAACTATGGCTACACCTTC
v_gene: TRBV7-9; d_gene: -; j_gene: TRBJ2-2; abundance: -; CDR3aa: CASSFVQVTGELFF; CDR3nt: TGTGCCAGCAGCTTCGTACAGGTCACCGGGGAGCTGTTTTTT
v_gene: TRBV4-2; d_gene: TRBD1; j_gene: TRBJ1-5; abundance: -; CDR3aa: CASSQIGTGNQPQHF; CDR3nt: TGTGCCAGCAGCCAGATTGGGACAGGGAATCAGCCCCAGCATTTT
v_gene: TRBV7-9; d_gene: TRBD1; j_gene: TRBJ1-6; abundance: -; CDR3aa: CASSPRGGQGTNNSPLHF; CDR3nt: TGTGCCAGCAGCCCCCGGGGGGGACAGGGAACAAATAATTCACCCCTCCACTTT